The 22 T cell receptor beta chains presented below share a single source sample, sequenced in a study of shared clonotypes between healthy human individuals. Data came from immunoSEQ multiplex PCR; TCRdb stores just in-frame clones and leaves some out. The table includes under 650,000 clones, 95% to 97% detected once. The sample consisted of naive CD4+ T cells sorted from blood. Subset of the sample: CD45RA+ positively selected. The receptors stem from a woman aged 25 to 39 in good health.

The V and J genes are TRBV19 and TRBJ2-5; D is uncertain. Germline V CDR1 and CDR2: LNHDA, SQIVND (reference sequence). The CDR3 contains 14 residues. With 2 bases removed from V and 5 bases from J, the gap between germline ends came to 12 bases. CDR3 in DNA: TGTGCCAGTAGTATACAACTGTCTCTTGAGACCCAGTACTTC. Translated: CASSIQLSLETQYF.

The genes are TRBV29-1 and TRBJ2-3, with 15 positions matching TRBD2. This CDR3 comprises 16 residues. Germline CDR1 reads SQVTM; CDR2 reads ANQGSEA. With 3 bases clipped from V and 5 bases from J, the junction kept 6 bases outside the gene matches. The CDR3 region is CSVDGLAGGPVDTQYF. As DNA, the CDR3 is TGCAGCGTTGATGGACTAGCGGGAGGGCCGGTAGATACGCAGTATTTT.

The gene calls are TRBV19 and TRBJ1-1; unclear D gene. Per germline, CDR1 LNHDA and CDR2 SQIVND (reference sequence). V shed 3 bases and J shed 1 base, with 9 bases lying between them. The CDR3 is 14 amino acids. The CDR3: CASSIRQENTEAFF. The CDR3 nucleotides read TGTGCCAGTAGTATCCGTCAGGAGAACACTGAAGCTTTCTTT.

V gene TRBV9 combines with J gene TRBJ2-5; 8 bases agree with TRBD2. Germline CDR1 SGDLS, CDR2 YYNGEE. The CDR3 runs to 17 residues. V lost 2 bases and J lost 5; bases outside the gene matches: 14. The CDR3 DNA reads TGTGCCAGCAGCGTCGGTGCGGGGAGCTTAGCGGGGGAGACCCAGTACTTC. This codes for CASSVGAGSLAGETQYF.

J is TRBJ2-2 and V is TRBV7-9; a possible D gene is TRBD1 (5 bases). The V gene lost 2 bases and the J gene lost 6 bases, with 16 bases spanning the gap. Germline V gene sequence: CDR1 SEHNR, CDR2 FQNEAQ (reference sequence). CDR3 length: 16 residues. CDR3 region: CASSLPRQLRAGELFF. The CDR3 DNA follows: TGTGCCAGCAGCTTACCTCGACAGCTCAGGGCCGGGGAGCTGTTTTTT.

The rearrangement uses TRBV6-5 and TRBJ2-7, with 11 bases matching TRBD2. Germline trimming cut 6 bases from V and 6 bases from J; bases unmatched to any gene: 4. CDR1 and CDR2 from the germline V gene are MNHEY and SVGAGI. This CDR3 is built from 13 residues. This CDR3 is CASRLAGGVEQYF. CDR3 DNA sequence: TGTGCCAGCAGGCTAGCGGGAGGAGTCGAGCAGTACTTC.

The chain recombines TRBV6-6 with TRBJ1-3; 7 nucleotides line up with TRBD1. The J segment lost 4 bases and the V segment lost 4 bases, leaving 7 bases of the junction unmatched. CDR3 length: 15 amino acids. CDR1 is MNHNY and CDR2 is SVGAGI in the germline V gene (reference sequence). CDR3 residues: CASSSSGGRGNTIYF. CDR3 coding DNA: TGTGCCAGCAGTTCCTCAGGGGGACGGGGAAACACCATATATTTT.

V is TRBV28 and J is TRBJ2-5, with 8 bases that match TRBD2. This CDR3 comprises 17 residues. Germline V gives CDR1 MDHEN, CDR2 SYDVKM. Trimming cost V 4 bases and J 2 bases; bases outside gene matches: 12. This CDR3 is CASSSSLVAGSQETQYF. For the CDR3, the DNA is TGTGCCAGCAGTTCCTCGTTGGTAGCGGGAAGTCAAGAGACCCAGTACTTC.

The V and J genes are TRBV7-2 and TRBJ2-7; 7 bases match TRBD2. CDR1 and CDR2 (germline): SGHTA, FQGNSA. The CDR3 sequence is 15 residues long. The V segment lost 5 bases and the J segment 3 bases; nucleotides outside the gene matches: 10. The CDR3 here is CASSPSRRELYEQYF. The CDR3 nucleotides read TGTGCCAGCAGCCCCAGCCGGCGGGAGCTCTACGAGCAGTACTTC.

The chain is built from TRBV11-2 and TRBJ1-2; the match to TRBD1 covers 12 bases. The V gene's germline CDR1 is SGHAT and CDR2 FQNNGV. Losses at the gene ends were 3 bases for V and 2 bases for J; bases not matched to a gene: 7. This CDR3 spans 17 amino acids. The chain's CDR3 is CASSFSLGTGGNYGYTF. Here the CDR3 DNA reads TGTGCCAGCAGCTTTTCTTTAGGGACAGGGGGCAACTATGGCTACACCTTC.

The chain combines TRBV6-5 with TRBJ2-5, with D perhaps TRBD2 (5 bases). The CDR3 runs to 12 residues. CDR1 and CDR2 from the germline V gene are MNHEY and SVGAGI. V lost 8 bases and J 4 bases, leaving 11 bases between the germline ends. CDR3 nucleotides: TGTGCCAGCGGGGAGCAGAGAGAGACCCAGTACTTC. Translating gives CASGEQRETQYF.

The CDR3 coding sequence is TGTGCCAGCTCTCCACACGGGCAAGAGACCCAGTACTTC. This translates into CASSPHGQETQYF. J is TRBJ2-5 and V is TRBV28; D gene uncertain. This CDR3 contains 13 residues. Germline CDR1 MDHEN, CDR2 SYDVKM. Trimming pared 8 bases from V and 2 bases from J, leaving 12 bases between. The variable domain in full, with the rest retrieved from reference TRBV28 and TRBJ2-5, is DVKVTQSSRYLVKRTGEKVFLECVQDMDHENMFWYRQDPGLGLRLIYFSYDVKMKEKGDIPEGYSVSREKKERFSLILESASTNQTSMYLCASSPHGQETQYFGPGTRLLVL.

V is TRBV4-1 and J is TRBJ2-7, with no clear D. The CDR3 extends over 14 amino acids. Trimming removed 1 base at V and 1 base at J, with 8 bases between. The germline CDR1 and CDR2 sequences are MGHRA and YSYEKL. CDR3 nucleotides: TGCGCCAGCAGCCAAGTCGGAAAGTCCTACGAGCAGTACTTC. Translated, it gives CASSQVGKSYEQYF.

The chain employs TRBV5-1 and TRBJ1-1; D call uncertain. CDR1 SGHRS and CDR2 YFSETQ come from the germline V gene. The CDR3 is 13 residues long. The V end lost 0 bases, the J end lost 2 bases, and 5 bases lay between the germline ends. The CDR3 loop reads CASSLDYNTEAFF. As DNA, the CDR3 is TGCGCCAGCAGCTTGGACTATAACACTGAAGCTTTCTTT.

The CDR3 loop reads CASSKYTGTQETQYF. In DNA, the CDR3 is TGTGCCAGCAGCAAATACACAGGGACTCAAGAGACCCAGTACTTC. V and J are TRBV21-1 and TRBJ2-5. TRBV21-1 is a pseudogene segment. This CDR3 is 15 amino acids long.

The chain has TRBV10-3 and TRBJ1-1, with 10 bases matching TRBD1. Germline V CDR1 and CDR2: ENHRY, SYGVKD. V was clipped by 6 bases and J by 1 base; unmatched bases: 2. The CDR3 is 14 residues long. The CDR3 bases are TGTGCCATCAGGACAGGGGGCTCGAACACTGAAGCTTTCTTT. It specifies CAIRTGGSNTEAFF.

The CDR3 bases are TGTGCCAGCACCGCCCGAACAGGGGCCCGCTACACCTTC. It is translated as CASTARTGARYTF. V is TRBV27 and J is TRBJ1-2, with 7 bases aligning to TRBD1. This CDR3 has 13 amino acids. Trimming removed 7 bases from V and 9 bases from J; junction bases left unmatched: 11. Per the germline V gene, CDR1 is MNHEY and CDR2 is SMNVEV (reference sequence).

The CDR3 reads CASGNTGTSYNEQFF. In DNA, the CDR3 is TGTGCCAGTGGAAATACCGGGACTAGCTACAATGAGCAGTTCTTC. This chain joins TRBV19 and TRBJ2-1, with 8 bases lining up with TRBD2. This CDR3 region has 15 residues. The germline V gene encodes CDR1 LNHDA and CDR2 SQIVND (reference sequence). Trimming at V came to 8 bases and at J to 3 bases, leaving 9 bases not matched to a gene. The entire variable domain, with the rest obtained from reference TRBV19 and TRBJ2-1, is as follows: DGGITQSPKYLFRKEGQNVTLSCEQNLNHDAMYWYRQDPGQGLRLIYYSQIVNDFQKGDIAEGYSVSREKKESFPLTVTSAQKNPTAFYLCASGNTGTSYNEQFFGPGTRLTVL.

This chain joins TRBV7-3 and TRBJ2-1; D unresolved. Germline assignment: CDR1 SGHTA and CDR2 FQGTGA. The CDR3 is made up of 13 amino acids. V gave up 0 bases and J gave up 7 bases, with 7 bases separating them. The CDR3 bases are TGTGCCAGCAGCTTAACAGGGAATAATGAGCAGTTCTTC. Protein sequence: CASSLTGNNEQFF.

V and J are TRBV7-2 and TRBJ2-3; 10 nucleotides align to TRBD2. Trimming at V came to 4 bases and at J to 2 bases, leaving 6 bases not matched to a gene. CDR1 is SGHTA, CDR2 FQGNSA, per germline. The CDR3 is 16 residues long. Here the CDR3 DNA reads TGTGCCAGCAGCTCTACTAGCGGGGACTACACAGATACGCAGTATTTT. This encodes CASSSTSGDYTDTQYF.

This clone showed up just once. The chain links TRBV6-5 to TRBJ1-1; unclear D gene. There are 14 residues in the CDR3. V lost 0 bases and J lost 0, with 5 bases in between. The germline gives CDR1 MNHEY, CDR2 SVGAGI. DNA of the CDR3: TGTGCCAGCAGTTACTCGACCATGAACACTGAAGCTTTCTTT. Translated, it gives CASSYSTMNTEAFF.

As regards this clone: This same CDR3 is encoded by further DNA sequences in the sample. The genes are TRBV7-2 and TRBJ2-7; TRBD1 aligns across 9 bases. CDR3 size: 14 residues. Looked up from germline, CDR1 is SGHTA and CDR2 is FQGNSA. V was clipped by 4 bases and J by 4 bases; unmatched bases: 5. The CDR3 nucleotides are TGTGCCAGCAGCTCGGACAGGGGCTCTTACGAGCAGTACTTC. As protein: CASSSDRGSYEQYF.